A selection of T cell receptor beta chains follows, all from one sample in a study of metastatic and nonmetastatic thyroid tumors. TCRdb re-called clones via MiXCR from the PCR reads. The sample includes about 38,000 clones, roughly 27% seen only once; the top ten take around 10%. Sequencing was done on a sample of blood. These receptors originate from a female donor with papillary thyroid cancer or a benign thyroid nodule (not recorded which). Some clones in this sample may be carry-over from other donors' samples. Both conserved end residues are part of each CDR3. D genes are given only for firm matches. A row's size may be missing; if present it is once, few, many or a size class.

v_gene	d_gene	abundance	len	j_gene	CDR3aa	CDR3nt
TRBV6-2/TRBV6-3	TRBD1	medium-sized	14	TRBJ2-3	CASSYGTGADTQYF	TGTGCCAGCAGTTACGGGACAGGGGCAGATACGCAGTATTTT
TRBV5-8	-	-	13	TRBJ1-1	CASSLLRNTEAFF	TGTGCCAGCAGCTTGTTGCGGAACACTGAAGCTTTCTTT
TRBV12-3/TRBV12-4	-	-	13	TRBJ1-1	CASSFRMNTEAFF	TGTGCCAGCAGTTTTAGGATGAACACTGAAGCTTTCTTT
TRBV2	TRBD2	many	16	TRBJ2-3	CASKIAGILAGGTQYF	TGTGCCAGCAAGATAGCGGGGATTCTCGCCGGGGGTACGCAGTATTTT
TRBV20-1	-	-	12	TRBJ1-1	CSAPTGNTEAFF	TGCAGTGCCCCAACGGGGAACACTGAAGCTTTCTTT
TRBV18	TRBD1	many	12	TRBJ1-2	CASSLTGDGYTF	TGTGCCAGCTCATTGACAGGGGATGGCTACACCTTC
TRBV6-1	-	few	14	TRBJ2-7	CASDRAEGSYEQYF	TGTGCCAGCGACCGTGCGGAGGGATCCTACGAGCAGTACTTC
TRBV27	-	many	12	TRBJ1-2	CASYQWGAGYTF	TGTGCCAGCTACCAATGGGGGGCAGGCTACACCTTC
TRBV20-1	TRBD2	-	13	TRBJ2-7	CSARDGGSYEQYF	TGCAGTGCTAGAGACGGGGGGAGTTACGAGCAGTACTTC
TRBV7-2	TRBD1	many	14	TRBJ1-1	CASSMNRDRGEAFF	TGTGCCAGCAGCATGAACCGGGACAGGGGTGAAGCTTTCTTT
TRBV11-1	-	-	17	TRBJ2-7	CAGSRIPGQCEAHEQYF	TGTGCCGGCAGTCGAATACCCGGACAGTGTGAGGCTCACGAGCAGTACTTC
TRBV6-1	-	-	15	TRBJ2-7	CASSDEWDTLYEQYF	TGTGCCAGCAGTGATGAATGGGACACCTTATACGAGCAGTACTTC
TRBV12-3/TRBV12-4	-	medium-sized	13	TRBJ1-1	CASSQNSGTEAFF	TGTGCCAGCAGCCAGAATTCGGGCACTGAAGCTTTCTTT
TRBV30	-	many	13	TRBJ1-5	CAWSSGLDQPQHF	TGTGCCTGGAGTTCGGGACTGGATCAGCCCCAGCATTTT
TRBV6-2/TRBV6-3	TRBD1	-	16	TRBJ2-3	CASSKGGQDHTDTQYF	TGTGCCAGCAGTAAAGGGGGACAGGACCACACAGATACGCAGTATTTT
TRBV20-1	-	few	13	TRBJ1-2	CSASRGGNYGYTF	TGCAGTGCTAGCCGTGGGGGAAACTATGGCTACACCTTC
TRBV4-2	TRBD2	many	17	TRBJ2-3	CASSQEVAGGPTDTQYF	TGTGCCAGCAGCCAGGAAGTTGCGGGAGGGCCCACAGATACGCAGTATTTT
TRBV6-1	-	many	14	TRBJ2-6	CASTWGSGANVLTF	TGTGCCAGCACCTGGGGCTCTGGGGCCAACGTCCTGACTTTC
TRBV6-1	-	-	13	TRBJ2-1	CASSDPAGLGQFF	TGTGCCAGCAGTGACCCGGCAGGTTTGGGGCAGTTCTTC
TRBV28	TRBD1	-	15	TRBJ1-2	CASSLMTGGVRGYTF	TGTGCCAGCAGTTTGATGACAGGGGGTGTGCGGGGCTACACCTTC
TRBV7-3	TRBD1	few	12	TRBJ2-2	CASSLTGTELFF	TGTGCCAGCAGCTTGACAGGGACGGAGCTGTTTTTT
TRBV27	-	many	17	TRBJ1-5	CASSPIGTTGEDQPQHF	TGTGCCAGCAGTCCGATAGGGACCACCGGGGAGGATCAGCCCCAGCATTTT
TRBV20-1	-	many	11	TRBJ2-4	CSARESPTQYF	TGCAGTGCCAGGGAGAGCCCCACTCAGTACTTC
TRBV24-1	TRBD1	medium-sized	15	TRBJ2-7	CATSAESQGAYEQYF	TGTGCCACCAGTGCCGAATCACAGGGGGCCTACGAGCAGTACTTC
TRBV19	-	many	18	TRBJ1-3	CASKREPAPSSSGNTIYF	TGTGCCAGTAAGCGGGAGCCCGCTCCTTCCAGCTCTGGAAACACCATATATTTT
TRBV6-1	TRBD1	-	14	TRBJ2-7	CASTPWTGTYEQYF	TGTGCCAGCACTCCTTGGACAGGGACATACGAGCAGTACTTC
TRBV2	-	-	11	TRBJ1-5	CASSRNQPQHF	TGTGCCAGCAGCCGTAATCAGCCCCAGCATTTT
TRBV28	TRBD1	medium-sized	15	TRBJ1-6	CASSIGTGQSSPLHF	TGTGCCAGCAGTATTGGGACAGGACAGAGTTCACCCCTCCACTTT
TRBV2	-	many	14	TRBJ1-3	CASTIQASGNTIYF	TGTGCCAGCACCATCCAGGCCTCTGGAAACACCATATATTTT